The 27 T cell receptor beta chains reported below all come from one sample, sequenced in a study of control samples from healthy donors and cancer patients (dated by TCRdb to 2018 to 2020). Library method: the immunoSEQ multiplex PCR assay. Sourced from immuneACCESS, this table was stored by TCRdb with only in-frame sequences that have V and J called. A share of the clones is absent; for the studies checked, an unresolved V gene accounts for under half, and the remainder has no known explanation. The sample yields roughly 170,000 clones; approximately 92% were counted once. The ten largest clonotypes hold just over 2% of the sample. What was sequenced was blood. These receptors originate from a woman aged 40 to 50 in good health.

This sequence joins TRBV2 and TRBJ2-5, with a possible D match to TRBD2 (5 bases). V shed 6 bases and J shed 5 bases, with 7 bases lying between them. This CDR3 has 11 residues. The V gene's germline CDR1 is SNHLY and CDR2 FYNNEI. CDR3 DNA: TGTGCCAGCAGGGGCGGGGAGACCCAGTACTTC. Amino acid sequence: CASRGGETQYF.

The gene calls are TRBV6-1 and TRBJ2-3; 9 positions match TRBD2. The germline V gene has CDR1 MNHNS and CDR2 SASEGT. The CDR3 has 16 amino acids. V gave up 1 base and J gave up 3 bases; unmatched junction bases: 5. Here the CDR3 reads CASSEVIAGGTDTQYF. In DNA form, the CDR3 reads TGTGCCAGCAGTGAAGTAATCGCGGGGGGGACAGATACGCAGTATTTT.

The chain joins TRBV5-6 to TRBJ2-5; D might be TRBD1 (5 bases). V was pared by 0 bases and J by 6 bases, with 15 bases between. Germline V gene lookup returns CDR1 SGHDT and CDR2 YYEEEE. The CDR3 contains 15 residues. CDR3 amino acids: CASSLGGAETKTQYF. Written as DNA, the CDR3 is TGTGCCAGCAGCTTGGGTGGGGCAGAAACAAAGACCCAGTACTTC.

CDR3 residues: CASSDGTTDTQYF. The CDR3 bases are TGTGCCAGCAGCGATGGGACGACAGATACGCAGTATTTT. The chain joins TRBV3-1 (or the pseudogene TRBV3-2) to TRBJ2-3; D possibly uses TRBD1 or TRBD2 (5 bases each). CDR3 length: 13 residues. In germline, CDR1 is LGHDT, CDR2 YNNKEL (reference sequence). Trimming pared 5 bases from V and 3 bases from J, leaving 9 bases between.

This chain uses TRBV5-1 with TRBJ2-5; 8 bases are a match to TRBD1. The CDR3 runs 15 residues. The V gene's germline CDR1 is SGHRS and CDR2 YFSETQ. With 0 bases clipped from V and 2 bases from J, the junction kept 3 bases outside the gene matches. As DNA, the CDR3 is TGCGCCAGCAGCTTGGATGGACAGGGACAAGAGACCCAGTACTTC. Encoded protein: CASSLDGQGQETQYF. The full variable domain, its missing parts supplied by reference TRBV5-1 and TRBJ2-5, is KAGVTQTPRYLIKTRGQQVTLSCSPISGHRSVSWYQQTPGQGLQFLFEYFSETQRNKGNFPGRFSGRQFSNSRSEMNVSTLELGDSALYLCASSLDGQGQETQYFGPGTRLLVL.

V usage is TRBV29-1 and J usage is TRBJ2-7, with D maybe TRBD1 (5 bases). With 5 bases removed from V and 2 bases from J, the gap between germline ends came to 10 bases. From germline, CDR1 is SQVTM and CDR2 ANQGSEA. The CDR3 has 12 residues. CDR3 nucleotide sequence: TGCAGCGTTCGTTCAGGGCCCTACGAGCAGTACTTC. It translates to CSVRSGPYEQYF.

This sequence joins TRBV6-5 and TRBJ1-1; 8 positions agree with TRBD1. CDR3 length equals 13 residues. Per the germline V gene, CDR1 is MNHEY and CDR2 is SVGAGI. V shed 8 bases, J shed 1 base, and the junction held 3 bases outside the gene matches. CDR3 coding DNA: TGTGCCAGCGCCGGGACAGGGAACACTGAAGCTTTCTTT. Its translation: CASAGTGNTEAFF.

A remark on this clone: Other DNA sequences within the sample encode an identical CDR3. The chain carries TRBV7-3 and TRBJ1-3; D possibly corresponds to TRBD1 (6 bases). V gave up 5 bases and J gave up 0 bases, with 17 bases separating them. This CDR3 spans 17 amino acids. Germline-derived CDR1 and CDR2 are SGHTA and FQGTGA. CDR3 in DNA: TGTGCCAGCAGCCCCTCGGGGGGCACAACCTCTGGAAACACCATATATTTT. It yields the protein CASSPSGGTTSGNTIYF.

This clone was seen only once. This chain uses TRBV10-2 with TRBJ2-7; 9 bases are a match to TRBD1. Germline V gene lookup returns CDR1 WSHSY and CDR2 SAAADI. Trimming removed 2 bases from V and 3 bases from J; junction bases left unmatched: 5. This CDR3 comprises 15 residues. CDR3 amino acids: CASSETGTGIYEQYF. The CDR3 nucleotides are TGCGCCAGCAGTGAGACCGGGACAGGGATCTACGAGCAGTACTTC.

The gene calls are TRBV5-1 and TRBJ1-4, with 7 bases aligning to TRBD1. The CDR3 has 17 amino acids. Germline V gene sequence: CDR1 SGHRS, CDR2 YFSETQ. Trimming removed 5 bases from V and 3 bases from J; junction bases left unmatched: 13. DNA of the CDR3: TGCGCCAGCAGACGGACAGGTTCGGTTGTGGCTAATGAAAAACTGTTTTTT. It specifies CASRRTGSVVANEKLFF.

The chain uses TRBV2 and TRBJ1-5; weak D call: TRBD1 (5 bases). The germline CDR1 and CDR2 sequences are SNHLY and FYNNEI. The CDR3 has 16 residues. Trimming removed 3 bases at V and 3 bases at J, with 15 bases between. The CDR3 nucleotides read TGTGCCAGCAGTGACTTCGGAAGAGGGGTCAATCAGCCCCAGCATTTT. It is translated as CASSDFGRGVNQPQHF.

The V gene is TRBV4-1, the J gene TRBJ2-7; 8 nucleotides align to TRBD1. This CDR3 is built from 18 residues. Looked up from germline, CDR1 is MGHRA and CDR2 is YSYEKL. The J segment lost 2 bases and the V segment lost 0 bases, leaving 12 bases of the junction unmatched. This CDR3 reads CASSQEWRTGTGAYEQYF. The CDR3, as DNA: TGCGCCAGCAGCCAAGAATGGCGAACCGGGACAGGTGCCTACGAGCAGTACTTC.

CDR3 in amino acids: CASSLLQGAYGYTF. The CDR3 nucleotides are TGTGCCAGCAGCTTACTACAGGGGGCCTATGGCTACACCTTC. The chain recombines TRBV5-5 with TRBJ1-2, with 9 bases that match TRBD1. V lost 2 bases and J lost 4; bases outside the gene matches: 3. The germline V gene has CDR1 SGHKS and CDR2 YYEKEE (reference sequence). The CDR3 runs to 14 residues.

The chain employs TRBV18 and TRBJ2-1; 8 bases match TRBD1. The CDR3 spans 17 residues. CDR1 is KGHSH, CDR2 LQKENI, per germline. J was trimmed by 3 bases and V by 5 bases; bases with no gene match: 12. The CDR3 bases are TGTGCCAGCTCATTGACAGGGGCGGGCAGCTACTACAATGAGCAGTTCTTC. This sequence encodes CASSLTGAGSYYNEQFF.

This clone was recorded only once. This CDR3 reads CASSLPGQGYEQYF. The CDR3 nucleotides read TGTGCCAGCAGCTTGCCGGGACAGGGCTACGAGCAGTACTTC. The V and J genes are TRBV7-2 and TRBJ2-7; 9 positions agree with TRBD1. J lost 3 bases, V lost 3 bases, and 3 bases had no gene match. The CDR3 runs to 14 residues. Germline lookup yields CDR1 SGHTA and CDR2 FQGNSA.

The CDR3 spells CASSLQQGEDYNSPLHF. The CDR3 DNA reads as TGTGCCAGCAGCCTGCAACAGGGGGAGGACTATAATTCACCCCTCCACTTT. The chain is built from TRBV5-8 and TRBJ1-6, with 8 nucleotides matching TRBD1. CDR3 length equals 17 residues. Per germline, CDR1 SGHTS and CDR2 YDEGEE. With V trimmed by 4 bases and J by 3 bases, 9 bases remained unmatched.

This clone was detected once. The chain is built from TRBV5-1 and TRBJ1-3, with TRBD1 identical over 8 bases. The CDR3 length is 16 residues. Trimming removed 3 bases from V and 2 bases from J; junction bases left unmatched: 7. The V gene's germline CDR1 is SGHRS and CDR2 YFSETQ. CDR3 in amino acids: CASSYQGAQAGNTIYF. The CDR3, as DNA: TGCGCCAGCAGCTATCAGGGGGCCCAGGCTGGAAACACCATATATTTT.

A single count supports this clone. The chain recombines TRBV29-1 with TRBJ2-5; 7 positions agree with TRBD1. Germline V gene sequence: CDR1 SQVTM, CDR2 ANQGSEA. J was trimmed by 4 bases and V by 4 bases; bases with no gene match: 6. The CDR3 is made up of 13 amino acids. The DNA of the CDR3 is TGCAGCGTTGTAGGGTCAGGGGGAGAGACCCAGTACTTC. It specifies CSVVGSGGETQYF. The full variable domain, rest sourced from reference TRBV29-1 and TRBJ2-5, is SAVISQKPSRDICQRGTSLTIQCQVDSQVTMMFWYRQQPGQSLTLIATANQGSEATYESGFVIDKFPISRPNLTFSTLTVSNMSPEDSSIYLCSVVGSGGETQYFGPGTRLLVL.

This clone was seen only a few times. The rearrangement links TRBV28 to TRBJ1-2, with D tentatively TRBD1 (6 bases). The CDR3 runs to 17 residues. The V gene's germline CDR1 is MDHEN and CDR2 SYDVKM. Trimming stripped 3 bases from V and 2 bases from J, with 19 bases between. The CDR3 region is CASSFPTGAQGNYGYTF. Here the CDR3 DNA reads TGTGCCAGCAGTTTCCCGACTGGGGCCCAGGGGAACTATGGCTACACCTTC.

This clone has a single count. V usage is TRBV7-2 and J usage is TRBJ2-1, with D maybe TRBD2 (5 bases). V lost 3 bases, J lost 9 bases, and 18 bases lay in between. Germline loops: CDR1 SGHTA, CDR2 FQGNSA. The CDR3 runs 15 residues. The CDR3 protein is CASSFLGSLVREQFF. DNA of the CDR3: TGTGCCAGCAGCTTTTTAGGGTCACTAGTACGTGAGCAGTTCTTC.

This chain uses TRBV7-7 with TRBJ2-5; D is unresolved. The CDR3 runs 14 residues. The V gene lost 5 bases and the J gene lost 1 base, with 11 bases spanning the gap. Germline lookup yields CDR1 SSHAT and CDR2 FNYEAQ (reference sequence). The DNA for the CDR3 is TGTGCCAGCAGCGGCGGATGGACCCAAGAGACCCAGTACTTC. Its protein product is CASSGGWTQETQYF.

The chain carries TRBV2 and TRBJ2-7; 8 positions agree with TRBD1. Germline loops: CDR1 SNHLY, CDR2 FYNNEI. The CDR3 totals 14 residues. V shed 0 bases, J shed 4 bases, and the junction held 2 bases outside the gene matches. The CDR3 loop is CASSEAGQGYEQYF. The DNA of the CDR3 is TGTGCCAGCAGTGAAGCAGGACAGGGATACGAGCAGTACTTC.

V is TRBV29-1 and J is TRBJ2-1; perhaps TRBD1 as D (5 bases). With 6 bases removed from V and 0 bases from J, the gap between germline ends came to 15 bases. Germline V gene data show CDR1 as SQVTM and CDR2 as ANQGSEA. The CDR3 is made up of 15 amino acids. In DNA form, the CDR3 reads TGCAGCGTAACGGACAAGCCGAGCTCCTACAATGAGCAGTTCTTC. It yields the protein CSVTDKPSSYNEQFF.

The chain links TRBV6-5 to TRBJ1-3, with D possibly being TRBD1 (6 bases). CDR1 MNHEY and CDR2 SVGAGI come from the germline V gene. V dropped 8 bases and J dropped 0 bases, with 14 bases sitting between them. This CDR3 contains 15 residues. The CDR3 coding sequence is TGTGCCAGCCTTAGGGGGGAACTCTCTGGAAACACCATATATTTT. Translated, it gives CASLRGELSGNTIYF.

The chain is built from TRBV19 and TRBJ2-2; D unresolved. Trimming cost V 6 bases and J 0 bases, with 11 bases left between them. The CDR3 consists of 15 residues. Germline CDR1 reads LNHDA; CDR2 reads SQIVND (reference sequence). CDR3 bases: TGTGCCAGTAGGGGCAGACACACGAACACCGGGGAGCTGTTTTTT. Its translation: CASRGRHTNTGELFF.

Points on this clone: The same CDR3 arises from other DNA sequences in this sample as well. V gene TRBV19 combines with J gene TRBJ1-5, with D uncertain. Per the germline V gene, CDR1 is LNHDA and CDR2 is SQIVND (reference sequence). This CDR3 is built from 13 residues. Trimming stripped 3 bases from V and 3 bases from J, with 6 bases between. CDR3 DNA sequence: TGTGCCAGTAGTATCGGGTTCAATCAGCCCCAGCATTTT. Translating it yields CASSIGFNQPQHF.

The V and J genes are TRBV11-2 and TRBJ2-7, with unresolved D. V lost 1 base, J lost 1 base, and 11 bases lay in between. Germline V gene sequence: CDR1 SGHAT, CDR2 FQNNGV. This CDR3 is built from 15 residues. The CDR3 nucleotides read TGTGCCAGCAGCTTAGCACAGCTCAAATCCTACGAGCAGTACTTC. Amino acid sequence: CASSLAQLKSYEQYF.